The clone carrying this T cell receptor beta chain occurred once. Its antigen is unidentified. This entry belongs to a study of cytomegalovirus exposure and HLA in healthy donors. Study-wide points: A later look showed TCR association rates differing by HLA locus, highest for DRB1 and lowest for HLA-C. The authors listed around 150 TCR beta chains as cytomegalovirus-associated.

Both 60 Vbeta primers and 13 Jbeta primers went into the PCR. Assay: immunoSEQ multiplex PCR; the TCRdb copy retains only in-frame clones and omits some. The table includes more than 50,000 clones, around three quarters detected once. CDR3 size: 15 residues. V was pared by 4 bases and J by 4 bases, with 13 bases between. Germline-derived CDR1 and CDR2 are SNHLY and FYNNEI. Source material: PBMCs. The TCR comes from a woman between 45 and 65 years old in good health and CMV-seropositive. The chain combines TRBV2 with TRBJ2-2; weak D call: TRBD2 (6 bases). Here the CDR3 DNA reads TGTGCCAGCAGTGGTTCCGGGAGTCCCACCGGGGAGCTGTTTTTT. It encodes CASSGSGSPTGELFF.